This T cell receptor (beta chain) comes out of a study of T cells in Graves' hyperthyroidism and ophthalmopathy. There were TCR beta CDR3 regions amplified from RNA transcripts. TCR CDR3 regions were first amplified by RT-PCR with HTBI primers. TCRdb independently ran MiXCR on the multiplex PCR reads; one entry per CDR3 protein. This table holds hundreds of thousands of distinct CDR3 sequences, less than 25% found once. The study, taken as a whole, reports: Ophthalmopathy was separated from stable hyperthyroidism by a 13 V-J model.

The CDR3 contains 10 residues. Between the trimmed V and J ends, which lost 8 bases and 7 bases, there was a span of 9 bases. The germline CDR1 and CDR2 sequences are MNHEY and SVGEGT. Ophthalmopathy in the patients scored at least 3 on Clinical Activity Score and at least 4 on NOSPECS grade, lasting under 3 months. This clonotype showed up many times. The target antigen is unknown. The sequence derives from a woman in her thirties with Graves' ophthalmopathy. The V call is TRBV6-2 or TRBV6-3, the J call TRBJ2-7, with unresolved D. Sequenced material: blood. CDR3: CASGPWEQYF. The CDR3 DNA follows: TGTGCCAGCGGCCCGTGGGAGCAGTACTTC.